Below, 18 T cell receptor beta chains from the same sample are listed, as sequenced in a study of T cells in Graves' hyperthyroidism and ophthalmopathy. TCR beta CDR3 region amplification was performed from RNA transcripts. With the HTBI primer set, the TCR CDR3 went through a first round of RT-PCR. One entry per CDR3 protein, called by TCRdb with MiXCR from the multiplex PCR reads. The sample shows 450,000 to 650,000 distinct CDR3 sequences, about 15% of them seen only once. The sequencing input was blood. These receptors originate from a woman aged 18 to 35 with Graves' ophthalmopathy.

This clonotype was observed many times. The V gene is TRBV5-1, the J gene TRBJ2-7; D remains ambiguous. The CDR3 extends over 16 amino acids. CDR1 SGHRS and CDR2 YFSETQ come from the germline V gene. Trimming took off 4 bases at V and 0 bases at J, with 17 bases between the two ends. CDR3 region: CASSTGPQETSYEQYF. The CDR3 DNA follows: TGCGCCAGCAGCACCGGACCACAAGAGACCTCCTACGAGCAGTACTTC.

The chain carries TRBV10-3 and TRBJ2-7; no clear D gene. CDR1 is ENHRY, CDR2 SYGVKD, per germline. V was pared by 2 bases and J by 3 bases, with 8 bases between. The CDR3 totals 13 residues. The CDR3 DNA sequence: TGTGCCATCAGTGAGGCCCTAGTCTACGAGCAGTACTTC. This encodes CAISEALVYEQYF.

This clonotype has a count of ten or more. V and J are TRBV7-2 and TRBJ2-7; 9 positions match TRBD1. Germline CDR1 and CDR2: SGHTA and FQGNSA. The CDR3 has 15 residues. V shed 4 bases and J 0 bases; nucleotides not matched to a gene: 4. In nucleotides, the CDR3 is TGTGCCAGCAGCTCGGACAGGGGTCTCTCCTACGAGCAGTACTTC. Residues: CASSSDRGLSYEQYF.

This clonotype was found many times. V and J are TRBV7-2 and TRBJ2-7; D may be TRBD1 (5 bases). Trimming stripped 0 bases from V and 6 bases from J, with 15 bases between. Germline assignment: CDR1 SGHTA and CDR2 FQGNSA. The CDR3 sequence is 15 residues long. The CDR3 DNA is TGTGCCAGCAGCTTAGCGAGACAGCCCCCCGGCGAGCAGTACTTC. This sequence encodes CASSLARQPPGEQYF.

This clonotype was seen only a few times. The chain combines TRBV12-3 or TRBV12-4 with TRBJ1-2; tentatively, D is TRBD1 (5 bases). V lost 9 bases, J lost 9 bases, and 20 bases lay in between. The CDR3 sequence is 13 residues long. CDR3 nucleotide sequence: TGTGCCAGTTTCAACCGTATTAGGGGCAGCTACACCTTC. Translated: CASFNRIRGSYTF.

This clonotype was detected ten times or more. This chain links TRBV11-2 with TRBJ2-1, with 9 bases fitting TRBD1. Germline CDR1 SGHAT, CDR2 FQNNGV. This CDR3 is 15 amino acids long. Germline trimming cut 0 bases from V and 4 bases from J; bases unmatched to any gene: 1. In nucleotides, the CDR3 is TGTGCCAGCAGCTTAGATGGACAGGGGTACAATGAGCAGTTCTTC. This encodes CASSLDGQGYNEQFF.

J is TRBJ2-1 and V is TRBV11-2; either TRBD1 or TRBD2 may fit D (5 bases each). Germline V gives CDR1 SGHAT, CDR2 FQNNGV. The length of the CDR3 is 18 residues. Trimming shortened V by 4 bases and J by 4 bases, and 23 bases separated the two germline ends. CDR3 DNA sequence: TGTGCCAGCAGCTCGCCGTCCCCCGGGACCGGAGCTTACAATGAGCAGTTCTTC. Encoded protein: CASSSPSPGTGAYNEQFF. Filled out from reference TRBV11-2 and TRBJ2-1, the complete variable domain reads EAGVAQSPRYKIIEKRQSVAFWCNPISGHATLYWYQQILGQGPKLLIQFQNNGVVDDSQLPKDRFSAERLKGVDSTLKIQPAKLEDSAVYLCASSSPSPGTGAYNEQFFGPGTRLTVL.

This chain links TRBV12-3 or TRBV12-4 with TRBJ1-5; D not certain. V was shortened by 7 bases and J by 7 bases, with 11 bases between the two germline ends. The CDR3 extends over 12 amino acids. This CDR3 is CASKSLGQPQHF. As DNA, the CDR3 is TGTGCCAGCAAAAGTTTAGGGCAGCCCCAGCATTTT.

This clonotype was recorded many times. This rearrangement joins TRBV30 to TRBJ2-3; TRBD2 aligns across 10 bases. CDR1 and CDR2 from the germline V gene are GTSNPN and SVGIG (reference sequence). With 5 bases clipped from V and 2 bases from J, the junction kept 7 bases outside the gene matches. This CDR3 has 15 residues. The CDR3 loop reads CAWGPGLAVTDTQYF. CDR3 DNA: TGTGCCTGGGGCCCAGGACTAGCGGTCACAGATACGCAGTATTTT.

This clonotype appeared many times. The chain links TRBV15 to TRBJ2-7; 8 bases are a match to TRBD1. From germline, CDR1 is LNHNV and CDR2 YYDKDF (reference sequence). The CDR3 has 14 residues. V lost 5 bases and J lost 0; bases outside the gene matches: 3. The CDR3 DNA reads as TGTGCCACCAGCTATGGGACAGGCTCCTACGAGCAGTACTTC. It codes for CATSYGTGSYEQYF.

This clonotype was recorded many times. The chain combines TRBV28 with TRBJ2-2; tentatively, D is TRBD2 (5 bases). Trimming removed 9 bases at V and 4 bases at J, with 15 bases between. Germline V gene data show CDR1 as MDHEN and CDR2 as SYDVKM. This CDR3 is built from 14 residues. CDR3 coding DNA: TGTGCCAGTCGTCTCGGGATAGTCACCGGGGAGCTGTTTTTT. This sequence encodes CASRLGIVTGELFF.

This clonotype was seen repeatedly, ten times or more. V gene TRBV6-1 combines with J gene TRBJ2-7; 8 bases match TRBD1. In germline, CDR1 is MNHNS, CDR2 SASEGT. J lost 1 base, V lost 6 bases, and 2 bases had no gene match. This CDR3 has 13 amino acids. The CDR3 here is CASRGQGSYEQYF. CDR3 DNA sequence: TGTGCCAGCAGAGGACAGGGTTCCTACGAGCAGTACTTC.

This clonotype has a count of ten or more. The rearrangement links TRBV7-9 to TRBJ1-1; 7 nucleotides match TRBD1. This CDR3 is built from 15 residues. V gave up 5 bases and J gave up 6 bases; unmatched junction bases: 12. CDR1 is SEHNR, CDR2 FQNEAQ, per germline (reference sequence). The CDR3 DNA follows: TGTGCCAGCAGCATCAGACAGGGTAAACTCGCTGAAGCTTTCTTT. Amino acid sequence: CASSIRQGKLAEAFF.

In this sample, this clonotype turned up many times. This rearrangement joins TRBV3-1 to TRBJ1-2; a possible D gene is TRBD1 (6 bases). The CDR3 runs 14 residues. Germline lookup yields CDR1 LGHDT and CDR2 YNNKEL (reference sequence). The V gene lost 4 bases and the J gene lost 5 bases, with 14 bases spanning the gap. The CDR3 DNA is TGTGCCAGCAGCCCGACAGGCCCCCAGTATGGCTACACCTTC. It encodes CASSPTGPQYGYTF.

This clonotype was seen more than once but under ten times. The chain carries TRBV10-1 and TRBJ1-1, with D perhaps TRBD1 (6 bases). This CDR3 has 13 residues. Germline CDR1 and CDR2: WNHNN and SYGVQD (reference sequence). V dropped 0 bases and J dropped 11 bases, with 13 bases sitting between them. DNA of the CDR3: TGCGCCAGCAGTGAGTCGGTGGGGGGGCAGGCTTTCTTT. Residues: CASSESVGGQAFF.

The sample holds many counts of this clonotype. V usage is TRBV2 and J usage is TRBJ1-1; a weak D match, TRBD1 (6 bases). With 7 bases removed from V and 0 bases from J, the gap between germline ends came to 21 bases. The CDR3 contains 17 residues. The germline gives CDR1 SNHLY, CDR2 FYNNEI. CDR3 DNA sequence: TGTGCCAGCACCCAGGGGATGGGTCTTACGATGAACACTGAAGCTTTCTTT. It yields the protein CASTQGMGLTMNTEAFF.

The chain joins TRBV6-1 to TRBJ2-7; D is unclear. The CDR3 contains 12 residues. CDR1 is MNHNS, CDR2 SASEGT, per germline. V was cut by 2 bases and J by 5 bases, with 7 bases left in between. The CDR3 DNA follows: TGTGCCAGCAGTGAAATAGGTCACGAGCAGTACTTC. Translating gives CASSEIGHEQYF.

At least ten counts were recorded for this clonotype. This chain connects TRBV6-2 or TRBV6-3 to TRBJ2-5; TRBD2 aligns across 12 bases. CDR1 and CDR2 from the germline V gene are MNHEY and SVGEGT. V gave up 2 bases and J gave up 4 bases; unmatched junction bases: 2. This CDR3 is 15 amino acids long. As DNA, the CDR3 is TGTGCCAGCAGTTACCGGACTAGCGGGGTAGAGACCCAGTACTTC. Translating it yields CASSYRTSGVETQYF.